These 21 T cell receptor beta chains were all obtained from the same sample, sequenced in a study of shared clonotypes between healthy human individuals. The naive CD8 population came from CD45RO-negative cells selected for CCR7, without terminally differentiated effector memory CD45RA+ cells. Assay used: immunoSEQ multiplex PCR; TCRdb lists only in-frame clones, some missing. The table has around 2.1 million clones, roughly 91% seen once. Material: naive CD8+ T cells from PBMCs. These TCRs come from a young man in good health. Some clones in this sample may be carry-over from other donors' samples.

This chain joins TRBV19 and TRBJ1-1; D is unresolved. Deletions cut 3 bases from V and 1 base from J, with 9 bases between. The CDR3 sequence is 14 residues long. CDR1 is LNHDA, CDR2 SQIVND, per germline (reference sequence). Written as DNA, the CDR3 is TGTGCCAGTAGTATGGATTCGGCGAACACTGAAGCTTTCTTT. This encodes CASSMDSANTEAFF.

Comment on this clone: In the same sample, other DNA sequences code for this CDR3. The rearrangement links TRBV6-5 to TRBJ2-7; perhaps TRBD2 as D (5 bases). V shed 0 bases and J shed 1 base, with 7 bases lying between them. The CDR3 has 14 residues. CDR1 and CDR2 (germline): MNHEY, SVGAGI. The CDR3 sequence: CASSYSGSSYEQYF. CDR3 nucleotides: TGTGCCAGCAGTTACTCTGGGAGTTCCTACGAGCAGTACTTC.

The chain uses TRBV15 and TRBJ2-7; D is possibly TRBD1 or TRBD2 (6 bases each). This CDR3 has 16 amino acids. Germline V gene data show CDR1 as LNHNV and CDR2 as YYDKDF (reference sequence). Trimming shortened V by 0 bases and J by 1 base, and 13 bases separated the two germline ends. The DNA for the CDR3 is TGTGCCACCAGCAGAGATCGGGAGACAGGATCCTACGAGCAGTACTTC. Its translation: CATSRDRETGSYEQYF.

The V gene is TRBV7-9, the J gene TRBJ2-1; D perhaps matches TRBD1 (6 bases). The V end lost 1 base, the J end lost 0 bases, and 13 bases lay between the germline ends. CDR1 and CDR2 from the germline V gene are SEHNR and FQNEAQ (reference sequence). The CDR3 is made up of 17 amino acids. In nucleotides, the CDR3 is TGTGCCAGCAGCTTAGACCAGGGGCTCTACTCCTACAATGAGCAGTTCTTC. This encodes CASSLDQGLYSYNEQFF.

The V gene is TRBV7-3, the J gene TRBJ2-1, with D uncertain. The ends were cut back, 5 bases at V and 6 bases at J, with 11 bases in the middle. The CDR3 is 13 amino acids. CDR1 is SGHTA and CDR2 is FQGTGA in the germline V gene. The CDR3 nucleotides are TGTGCCAGCAGCACCGACCCTCCCAATGAGCAGTTCTTC. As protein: CASSTDPPNEQFF.

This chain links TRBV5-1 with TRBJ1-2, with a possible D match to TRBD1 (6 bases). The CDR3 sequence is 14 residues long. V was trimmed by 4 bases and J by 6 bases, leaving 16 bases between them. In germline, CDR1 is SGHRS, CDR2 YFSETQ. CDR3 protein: CASSPLQGMDGYTF. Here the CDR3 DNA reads TGCGCCAGCAGCCCATTACAGGGAATGGATGGCTACACCTTC.

The CDR3 protein is CASSYSTSYNEQFF. Here the CDR3 DNA reads TGTGCCAGCAGTTACTCCACTAGCTACAATGAGCAGTTCTTC. The chain recombines TRBV6-5 with TRBJ2-1, with D tentatively TRBD2 (5 bases). Germline values: CDR1 MNHEY, CDR2 SVGAGI. The CDR3 is made up of 14 amino acids. The V gene lost 0 bases and the J gene lost 3 bases, with 6 bases spanning the gap.

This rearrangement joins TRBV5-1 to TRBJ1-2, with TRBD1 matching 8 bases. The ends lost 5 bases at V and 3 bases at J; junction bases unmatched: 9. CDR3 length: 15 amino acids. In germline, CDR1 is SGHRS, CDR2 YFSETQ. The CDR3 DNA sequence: TGCGCCAGCAGGTCCAGGTCAGGGGGCGACTATGGCTACACCTTC. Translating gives CASRSRSGGDYGYTF.

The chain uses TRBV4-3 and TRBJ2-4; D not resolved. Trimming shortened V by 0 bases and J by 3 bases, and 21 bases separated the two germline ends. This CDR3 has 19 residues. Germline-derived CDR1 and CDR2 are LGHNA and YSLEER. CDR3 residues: CASSQERPVGAVGKNIQYF. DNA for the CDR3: TGCGCCAGCAGCCAAGAAAGACCTGTGGGCGCAGTTGGCAAAAACATTCAGTACTTC.

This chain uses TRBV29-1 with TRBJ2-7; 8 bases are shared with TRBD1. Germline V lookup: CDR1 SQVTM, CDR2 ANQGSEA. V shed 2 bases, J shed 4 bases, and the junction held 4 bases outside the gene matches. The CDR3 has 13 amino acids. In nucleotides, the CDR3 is TGCAGCGTTGAAACAGGGGGGCAATACGAGCAGTACTTC. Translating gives CSVETGGQYEQYF.

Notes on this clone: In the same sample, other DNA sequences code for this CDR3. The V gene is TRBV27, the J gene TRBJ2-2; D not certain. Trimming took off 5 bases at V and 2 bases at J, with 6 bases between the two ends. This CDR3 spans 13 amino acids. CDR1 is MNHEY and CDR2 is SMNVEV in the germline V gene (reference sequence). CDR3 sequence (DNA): TGTGCCAGCAGTCTCTTAAACACCGGGGAGCTGTTTTTT. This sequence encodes CASSLLNTGELFF.

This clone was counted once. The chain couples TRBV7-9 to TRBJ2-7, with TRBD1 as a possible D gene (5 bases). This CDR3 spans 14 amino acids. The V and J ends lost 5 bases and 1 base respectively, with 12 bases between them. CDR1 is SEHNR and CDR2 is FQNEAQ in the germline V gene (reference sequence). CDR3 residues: CASSVATESYEQYF. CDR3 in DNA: TGTGCCAGCAGCGTCGCGACAGAATCCTACGAGCAGTACTTC. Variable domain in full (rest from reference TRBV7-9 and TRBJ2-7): DTGVSQNPRHKITKRGQNVTFRCDPISEHNRLYWYRQTLGQGPEFLTYFQNEAQLEKSRLLSDRFSAERPKGSFSTLEIQRTEQGDSAMYLCASSVATESYEQYFGPGTRLTVT.

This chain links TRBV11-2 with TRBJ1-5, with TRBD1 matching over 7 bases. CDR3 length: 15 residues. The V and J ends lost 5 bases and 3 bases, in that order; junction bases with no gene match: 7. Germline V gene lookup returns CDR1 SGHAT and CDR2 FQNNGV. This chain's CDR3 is CASSPTGAHNQPQHF. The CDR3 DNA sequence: TGTGCCAGCAGCCCCACAGGGGCCCACAATCAGCCCCAGCATTTT.

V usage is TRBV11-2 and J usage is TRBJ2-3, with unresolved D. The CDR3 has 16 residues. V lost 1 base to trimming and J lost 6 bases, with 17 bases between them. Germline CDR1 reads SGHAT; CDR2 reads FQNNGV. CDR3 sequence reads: CASSLGSPATRDTQYF. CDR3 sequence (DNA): TGTGCCAGCAGCTTAGGGTCCCCGGCCACAAGGGATACGCAGTATTTT.

For the CDR3, the DNA is TGTGCCAGCAGCCGAACCGGGACAGGGTATGGGGGACTGTTTTTT. It is translated as CASSRTGTGYGGLFF. The J gene is TRBJ1-4, the V gene TRBV7-9; 9 bases agree with TRBD1. Germline V CDR1 and CDR2: SEHNR, FQNEAQ (reference sequence). The V segment lost 5 bases and the J segment 13 bases; nucleotides outside the gene matches: 14. The CDR3 loop spans 15 amino acids.

The CDR3 bases are TGTGCCAGCAGCCTCGGGACTAGCGGGGTAGGGGAGCTGTTTTTT. Encoded protein: CASSLGTSGVGELFF. This chain joins TRBV7-8 and TRBJ2-2, with TRBD2 identical over 13 bases. V lost 5 bases to trimming and J lost 8 bases; unmatched junction nucleotides: 5. Germline values: CDR1 SGHVS, CDR2 FQNEAQ. This CDR3 has 15 amino acids.

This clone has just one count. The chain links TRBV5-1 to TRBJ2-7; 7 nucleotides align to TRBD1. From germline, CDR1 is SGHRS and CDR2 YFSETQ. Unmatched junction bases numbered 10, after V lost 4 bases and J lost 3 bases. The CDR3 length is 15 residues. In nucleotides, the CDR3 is TGCGCCAGCAGCCCGACAGGGATGGCATACTACGAGCAGTACTTC. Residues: CASSPTGMAYYEQYF.

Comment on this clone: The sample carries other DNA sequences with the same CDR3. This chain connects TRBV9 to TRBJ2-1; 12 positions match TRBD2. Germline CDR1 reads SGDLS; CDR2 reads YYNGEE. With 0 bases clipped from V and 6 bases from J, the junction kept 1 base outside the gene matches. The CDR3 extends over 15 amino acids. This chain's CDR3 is CASSVASGRGNEQFF. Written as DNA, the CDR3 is TGTGCCAGCAGCGTAGCTAGCGGGAGGGGCAATGAGCAGTTCTTC.

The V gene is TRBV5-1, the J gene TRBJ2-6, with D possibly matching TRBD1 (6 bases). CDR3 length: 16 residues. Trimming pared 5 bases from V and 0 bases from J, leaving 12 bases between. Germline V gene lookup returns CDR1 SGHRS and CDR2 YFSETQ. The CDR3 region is CASSRTAVSGANVLTF. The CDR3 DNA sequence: TGCGCCAGCAGTAGGACAGCCGTCTCTGGGGCCAACGTCCTGACTTTC.

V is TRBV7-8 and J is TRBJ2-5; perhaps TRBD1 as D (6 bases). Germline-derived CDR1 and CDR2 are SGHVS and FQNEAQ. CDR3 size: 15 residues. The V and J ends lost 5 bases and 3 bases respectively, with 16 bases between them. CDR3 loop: CASSPKPGVEETQYF. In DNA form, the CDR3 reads TGTGCCAGCAGCCCGAAACCAGGGGTCGAAGAGACCCAGTACTTC.

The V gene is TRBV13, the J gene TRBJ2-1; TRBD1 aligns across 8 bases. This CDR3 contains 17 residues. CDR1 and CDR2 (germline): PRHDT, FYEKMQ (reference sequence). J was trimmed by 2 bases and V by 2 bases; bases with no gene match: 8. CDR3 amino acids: CASSLMQGARPYNEQFF. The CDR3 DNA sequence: TGTGCCAGCAGCTTAATGCAGGGGGCGCGTCCCTACAATGAGCAGTTCTTC. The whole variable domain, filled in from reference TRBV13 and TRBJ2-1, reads AAGVIQSPRHLIKEKRETATLKCYPIPRHDTVYWYQQGPGQDPQFLISFYEKMQSDKGSIPDRFSAQQFSDYHSELNMSSLELGDSALYFCASSLMQGARPYNEQFFGPGTRLTVL.